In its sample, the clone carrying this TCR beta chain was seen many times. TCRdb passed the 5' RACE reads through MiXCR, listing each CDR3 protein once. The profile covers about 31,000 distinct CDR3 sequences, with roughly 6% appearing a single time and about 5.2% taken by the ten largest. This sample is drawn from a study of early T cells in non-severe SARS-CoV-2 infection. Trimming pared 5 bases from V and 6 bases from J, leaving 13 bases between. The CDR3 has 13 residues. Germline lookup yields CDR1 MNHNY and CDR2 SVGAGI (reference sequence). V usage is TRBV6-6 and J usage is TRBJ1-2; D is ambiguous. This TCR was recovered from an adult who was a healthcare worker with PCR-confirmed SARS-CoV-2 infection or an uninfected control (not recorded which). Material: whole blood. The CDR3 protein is CASSRNSGDGYTF. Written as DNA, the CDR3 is TGTGCCAGCAGTCGTAACTCGGGAGATGGCTACACCTTC.